The 22 T cell receptor beta chains listed next were all sequenced from one sample in a study of T cell responses to AZD1222 COVID-19 vaccine. This table comes from immunoSEQ multiplex PCR, and its TCRdb copy is limited to in-frame clones, with some not included. The table includes roughly 200,000 clones, 92% detected once. This specimen was peripheral blood, taken on day 0 of AZD1222 vaccination. All receptors come from an adult in good health.

The rearrangement uses TRBV14 and TRBJ1-4; D possibly corresponds to TRBD1 (5 bases). Trimming removed 3 bases at V and 8 bases at J, with 22 bases between. CDR1 SGHDN and CDR2 FVKESK come from the germline V gene. The CDR3 runs to 17 residues. This CDR3 is CASSHQNPGRPDEKLFF. CDR3 DNA: TGTGCCAGCAGCCACCAAAACCCGGGACGTCCCGACGAAAAACTGTTTTTT.

This clone occurred once. The V gene is TRBV2, the J gene TRBJ2-7; possible D gene TRBD1, 7 bases. The germline CDR1 and CDR2 sequences are SNHLY and FYNNEI. This CDR3 is built from 13 residues. The V and J ends lost 6 bases and 7 bases respectively, with 16 bases between them. The DNA for the CDR3 is TGTGCCAGCAGGCCTTTGACAGGGAGGGAGCAGTACTTC. Protein product: CASRPLTGREQYF.

The chain is built from TRBV5-1 and TRBJ2-1; the D call may be TRBD1 or TRBD2 (5 bases each). The V and J ends lost 2 bases and 8 bases respectively, with 17 bases between them. Germline assignment: CDR1 SGHRS and CDR2 YFSETQ. The CDR3 is 15 residues long. CDR3 sequence: CASSLPLAGTDEQFF. For the CDR3, the DNA is TGCGCCAGCAGCTTACCCTTGGCAGGGACGGATGAGCAGTTCTTC.

V usage is TRBV7-9 and J usage is TRBJ1-1, with unresolved D. CDR1 and CDR2 (germline): SEHNR, FQNEAQ (reference sequence). Trimming cost V 5 bases and J 5 bases, with 15 bases left between them. The CDR3 consists of 14 residues. CDR3 coding DNA: TGTGCCAGCAGCCTACTATCAACGGGGACTGAAGCTTTCTTT. Translation: CASSLLSTGTEAFF.

The chain joins TRBV28 to TRBJ2-7; tentative D call: TRBD1 (6 bases). Germline values: CDR1 MDHEN, CDR2 SYDVKM. The CDR3 is 14 residues long. Trimming cost V 2 bases and J 1 base, with 9 bases left between them. CDR3 DNA: TGTGCCAGCAGTTTACAGGGGTTTTCCTACGAGCAGTACTTC. This translates into CASSLQGFSYEQYF. Supplemented by reference TRBV28 and TRBJ2-7, the full variable domain reads DVKVTQSSRYLVKRTGEKVFLECVQDMDHENMFWYRQDPGLGLRLIYFSYDVKMKEKGDIPEGYSVSREKKERFSLILESASTNQTSMYLCASSLQGFSYEQYFGPGTRLTVT.

The chain couples TRBV7-9 to TRBJ2-1, with 10 bases lining up with TRBD2. Losses at the gene ends were 5 bases for V and 6 bases for J; bases not matched to a gene: 4. The CDR3 loop spans 14 amino acids. Germline CDR1 is SEHNR and CDR2 is FQNEAQ (reference sequence). CDR3 sequence reads: CASSPRTSGNEQFF. The CDR3 region has the DNA TGTGCCAGCAGCCCGAGGACTAGCGGCAATGAGCAGTTCTTC.

This chain joins TRBV6-5 and TRBJ1-5, with D possibly being TRBD1 (6 bases). This CDR3 is built from 15 residues. Germline V gives CDR1 MNHEY, CDR2 SVGAGI. V was pared by 6 bases and J by 2 bases, with 14 bases between. The CDR3 reads CASSDRGAGNQPQHF. Here the CDR3 DNA reads TGTGCCAGCAGCGACCGGGGGGCAGGCAATCAGCCCCAGCATTTT.

The chain has TRBV9 and TRBJ2-2; D is unresolved. From germline, CDR1 is SGDLS and CDR2 YYNGEE. The CDR3 sequence is 18 residues long. The V end was cut by 2 bases, the J end by 5 bases, with 22 bases between. The CDR3 DNA is TGTGCCAGCAGCGTCCTTTTGAGACCCGCATTCCAAACCGGGGAGCTGTTTTTT. Its translation is CASSVLLRPAFQTGELFF.

The chain combines TRBV19 with TRBJ2-6; 11 positions agree with TRBD1. Germline trimming cut 4 bases from V and 0 bases from J; bases unmatched to any gene: 5. Germline CDR1 is LNHDA and CDR2 is SQIVND (reference sequence). The CDR3 contains 18 residues. The CDR3 coding sequence is TGTGCCAGTAGTAACTCCGGGACAGGGGGCTCTGGGGCCAACGTCCTGACTTTC. This gives the protein CASSNSGTGGSGANVLTF. The whole variable domain, remainder taken from reference TRBV19 and TRBJ2-6, is DGGITQSPKYLFRKEGQNVTLSCEQNLNHDAMYWYRQDPGQGLRLIYYSQIVNDFQKGDIAEGYSVSREKKESFPLTVTSAQKNPTAFYLCASSNSGTGGSGANVLTFGAGSRLTVL.

The CDR3 loop is CASSLEGLDQPQHF. The CDR3 DNA sequence: TGTGCCAGCAGTTTAGAGGGATTGGATCAGCCCCAGCATTTT. This rearrangement joins TRBV27 to TRBJ1-5; D gene ambiguous. Trimming removed 2 bases at V and 5 bases at J, with 10 bases between. The CDR3 runs 14 residues. Germline lookup yields CDR1 MNHEY and CDR2 SMNVEV (reference sequence).

V usage is TRBV3-1 (or the pseudogene TRBV3-2) and J usage is TRBJ2-1; TRBD2 might be the D (6 bases). CDR1 is LGHDT and CDR2 is YNNKEL in the germline V gene (reference sequence). CDR3 length: 15 amino acids. The V gene lost 2 bases and the J gene lost 5 bases, with 13 bases spanning the gap. CDR3 protein: CASSQTWDSNNEQFF. The CDR3 DNA is TGTGCCAGCAGCCAAACGTGGGACTCTAACAATGAGCAGTTCTTC.

The rearrangement uses TRBV5-1 and TRBJ2-5, with D uncertain. Germline CDR1 SGHRS, CDR2 YFSETQ. This CDR3 region has 11 residues. The ends were cut back, 1 base at V and 5 bases at J, with 3 bases in the middle. The CDR3 protein is CASSLYETQYF. As DNA, the CDR3 is TGCGCCAGCAGCTTGTACGAGACCCAGTACTTC.

This chain joins TRBV9 and TRBJ1-3; D is undetermined. The CDR3 loop spans 13 amino acids. The V and J ends lost 4 bases and 7 bases respectively, with 12 bases between them. Germline assignment: CDR1 SGDLS and CDR2 YYNGEE. CDR3 protein: CASSTSRENTIYF. In DNA form, the CDR3 reads TGTGCCAGCAGCACCAGCCGAGAGAACACCATATATTTT.

The chain combines TRBV6-5 with TRBJ1-1, with unresolved D. The V gene lost 6 bases and the J gene lost 4 bases, with 12 bases spanning the gap. The CDR3 is made up of 13 amino acids. Per the germline V gene, CDR1 is MNHEY and CDR2 is SVGAGI. Here the CDR3 DNA reads TGTGCCAGCAGGGTCTTGGGTGGCACTGAAGCTTTCTTT. Residues: CASRVLGGTEAFF.

The V gene is TRBV23-1, the J gene TRBJ1-4, with D unresolved. TRBV23-1 is labeled an ORF, and its function is uncertain. Deletions cut 2 bases from V and 0 bases from J, with 13 bases between. The length of the CDR3 is 17 residues. The CDR3 coding sequence is TGCGCCAGCAGTCAAATGGGCAGGAAGCCAACTAATGAAAAACTGTTTTTT. Its translation: CASSQMGRKPTNEKLFF.

The chain employs TRBV19 and TRBJ1-2; D remains ambiguous. V shed 3 bases and J shed 8 bases, with 16 bases lying between them. The CDR3 length is 14 residues. CDR1 LNHDA and CDR2 SQIVND come from the germline V gene (reference sequence). The chain's CDR3 is CASSMRQAILGYTF. In nucleotides, the CDR3 is TGTGCCAGTAGTATGAGGCAGGCCATCTTGGGCTACACCTTC.

This clone has just a few counts. The chain has TRBV9 and TRBJ2-1, with TRBD2 matching 10 bases. Germline V lookup: CDR1 SGDLS, CDR2 YYNGEE. The CDR3 has 15 residues. Trimming cost V 4 bases and J 7 bases; bases outside gene matches: 8. The CDR3 DNA follows: TGTGCCAGCAGCATCCCTAGCGGGGGCTCTAATGAGCAGTTCTTC. It codes for CASSIPSGGSNEQFF.

The chain couples TRBV19 to TRBJ1-1; the D is unclear. The CDR3 extends over 15 amino acids. V shed 0 bases and J shed 6 bases, with 14 bases lying between them. Germline assignment: CDR1 LNHDA and CDR2 SQIVND (reference sequence). The CDR3 spells CASSIDLRGSAEAFF. The CDR3 DNA is TGTGCCAGTAGTATAGATCTCCGGGGTAGCGCTGAAGCTTTCTTT.

The gene calls are TRBV24-1 and TRBJ1-5; D is possibly TRBD1 (6 bases). The germline V gene encodes CDR1 KGHDR and CDR2 SFDVKD. The CDR3 is 13 amino acids. The ends were cut back, 1 base at V and 6 bases at J, with 6 bases in the middle. DNA for the CDR3: TGTGCCACCAGTGATTTAGGGGGTCAGCCCCAGCATTTT. This codes for CATSDLGGQPQHF.

This chain joins TRBV5-4 and TRBJ1-4, with 11 bases aligning to TRBD1. V was clipped by 4 bases and J by 8 bases; unmatched bases: 10. CDR1 SGHNT and CDR2 YYREEE come from the germline V gene (reference sequence). The CDR3 is made up of 16 amino acids. The DNA of the CDR3 is TGTGCCAGCAGCGACCGGGACAGGGGGGGACAGGAAAAACTGTTTTTT. Its protein product is CASSDRDRGGQEKLFF.

The chain recombines TRBV19 with TRBJ1-1; TRBD1 is a possible D gene (6 bases). The CDR3 runs to 16 residues. V lost 5 bases and J 7 bases, leaving 23 bases between the germline ends. The germline V gene encodes CDR1 LNHDA and CDR2 SQIVND (reference sequence). The CDR3 protein is CASSSLGGFAAGEAFF. Written as DNA, the CDR3 is TGTGCCAGTAGTTCGTTAGGGGGGTTTGCGGCTGGTGAAGCTTTCTTT. Full variable domain (rest looked up from reference TRBV19 and TRBJ1-1): DGGITQSPKYLFRKEGQNVTLSCEQNLNHDAMYWYRQDPGQGLRLIYYSQIVNDFQKGDIAEGYSVSREKKESFPLTVTSAQKNPTAFYLCASSSLGGFAAGEAFFGQGTRLTVV.

The chain carries TRBV6-4 and TRBJ2-1; 12 bases align to TRBD2. This CDR3 has 16 residues. Trimming at V came to 3 bases and at J to 5 bases, leaving 5 bases not matched to a gene. In germline, CDR1 is MRHNA, CDR2 SNTAGT. CDR3 bases: TGTGCCAGCAGTGAGACGACTAGCGGGGGAAACAATGAGCAGTTCTTC. Protein product: CASSETTSGGNNEQFF.